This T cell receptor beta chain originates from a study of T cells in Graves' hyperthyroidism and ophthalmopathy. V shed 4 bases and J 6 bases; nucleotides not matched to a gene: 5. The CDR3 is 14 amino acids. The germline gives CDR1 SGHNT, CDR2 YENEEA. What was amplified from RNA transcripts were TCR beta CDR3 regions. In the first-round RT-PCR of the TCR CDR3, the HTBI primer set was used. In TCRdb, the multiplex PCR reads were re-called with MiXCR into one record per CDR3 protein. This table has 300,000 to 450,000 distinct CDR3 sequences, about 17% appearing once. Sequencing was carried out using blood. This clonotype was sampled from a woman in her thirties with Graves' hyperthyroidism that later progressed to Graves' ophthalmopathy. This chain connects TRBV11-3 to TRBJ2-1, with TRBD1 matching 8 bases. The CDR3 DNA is TGTGCCAGCAGCTCAACAGGGGGTCGCAATGAGCAGTTCTTC. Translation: CASSSTGGRNEQFF.